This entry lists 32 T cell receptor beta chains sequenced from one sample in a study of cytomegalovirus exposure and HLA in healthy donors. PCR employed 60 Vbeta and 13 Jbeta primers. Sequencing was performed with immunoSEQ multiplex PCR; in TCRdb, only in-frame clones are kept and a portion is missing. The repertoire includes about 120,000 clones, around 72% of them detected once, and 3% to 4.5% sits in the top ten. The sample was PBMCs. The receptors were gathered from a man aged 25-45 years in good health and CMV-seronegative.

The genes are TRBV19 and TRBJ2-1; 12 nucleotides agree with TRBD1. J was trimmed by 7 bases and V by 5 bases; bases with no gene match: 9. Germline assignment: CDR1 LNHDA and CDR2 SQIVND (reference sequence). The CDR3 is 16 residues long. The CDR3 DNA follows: TGTGCCAGTAGTCATCCGGGACAGGGGGCAGTGAATGAGCAGTTCTTC. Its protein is CASSHPGQGAVNEQFF.

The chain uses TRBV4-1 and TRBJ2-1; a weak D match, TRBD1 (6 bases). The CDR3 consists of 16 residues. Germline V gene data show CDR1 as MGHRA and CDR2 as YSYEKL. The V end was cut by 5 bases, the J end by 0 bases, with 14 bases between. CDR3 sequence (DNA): TGCGCCAGCAGCAACCACAGGGCTAGCTCCTACAATGAGCAGTTCTTC. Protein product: CASSNHRASSYNEQFF.

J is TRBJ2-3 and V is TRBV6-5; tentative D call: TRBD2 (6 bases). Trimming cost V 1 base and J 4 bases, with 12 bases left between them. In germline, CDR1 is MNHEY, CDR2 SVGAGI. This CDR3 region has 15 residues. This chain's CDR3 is CASSYLAEGPDTQYF. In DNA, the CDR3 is TGTGCCAGCAGTTACTTAGCGGAGGGTCCAGATACGCAGTATTTT.

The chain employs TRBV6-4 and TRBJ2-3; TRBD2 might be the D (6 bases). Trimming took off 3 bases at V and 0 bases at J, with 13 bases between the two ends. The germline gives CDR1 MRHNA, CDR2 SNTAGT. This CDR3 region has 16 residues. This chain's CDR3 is CASSEEGFSSTDTQYF. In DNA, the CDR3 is TGTGCCAGCAGTGAGGAGGGGTTTTCAAGCACAGATACGCAGTATTTT.

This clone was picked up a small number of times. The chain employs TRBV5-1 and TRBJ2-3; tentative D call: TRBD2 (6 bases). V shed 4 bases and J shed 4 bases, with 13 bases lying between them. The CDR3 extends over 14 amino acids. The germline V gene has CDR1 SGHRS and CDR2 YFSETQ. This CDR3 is CASSEVAGPDTQYF. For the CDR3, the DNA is TGCGCCAGCAGCGAGGTGGCGGGGCCAGATACGCAGTATTTT.

CDR3: CASSEALPPGYEQYF. CDR3 DNA sequence: TGTGCCAGCAGTGAGGCTCTCCCTCCGGGCTACGAGCAGTACTTC. V is TRBV6-1 and J is TRBJ2-7; D ambiguous. Germline values: CDR1 MNHNS, CDR2 SASEGT. The CDR3 length is 15 residues. With 3 bases removed from V and 3 bases from J, the gap between germline ends came to 15 bases.

CDR3 region: CASSLTQGGGIYNEQFF. The CDR3 DNA is TGTGCCAGCAGTTTAACTCAGGGCGGGGGTATATACAATGAGCAGTTCTTC. The chain has TRBV28 and TRBJ2-1, with 7 bases matching TRBD2. Germline V gives CDR1 MDHEN, CDR2 SYDVKM. CDR3 size: 17 residues. With V trimmed by 2 bases and J by 4 bases, 11 bases remained unmatched.

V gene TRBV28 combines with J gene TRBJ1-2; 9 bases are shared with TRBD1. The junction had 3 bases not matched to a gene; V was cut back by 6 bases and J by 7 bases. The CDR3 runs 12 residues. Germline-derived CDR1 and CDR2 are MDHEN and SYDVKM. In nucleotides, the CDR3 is TGTGCCAGCAGGACAGGGGGAGGTGGCTACACCTTC. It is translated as CASRTGGGGYTF.

The DNA of the CDR3 is TGTGCCAGCAGCTTTACAGGGAGCTCCTACGAGCAGTACTTC. Its protein product is CASSFTGSSYEQYF. This sequence joins TRBV7-9 and TRBJ2-7, with a tentative D call TRBD1 (6 bases). Trimming left V 3 bases short and J 0 bases short, with 9 bases between. Germline assignment: CDR1 SEHNR and CDR2 FQNEAQ (reference sequence). CDR3 size: 14 residues.

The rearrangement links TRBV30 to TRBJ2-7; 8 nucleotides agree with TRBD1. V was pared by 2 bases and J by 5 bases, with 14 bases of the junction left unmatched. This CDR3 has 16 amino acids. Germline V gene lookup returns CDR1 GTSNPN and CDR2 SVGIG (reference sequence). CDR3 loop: CAWSLPRTGYVHEQYF. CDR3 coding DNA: TGTGCCTGGAGTTTGCCGAGGACAGGGTACGTGCACGAGCAGTACTTC.

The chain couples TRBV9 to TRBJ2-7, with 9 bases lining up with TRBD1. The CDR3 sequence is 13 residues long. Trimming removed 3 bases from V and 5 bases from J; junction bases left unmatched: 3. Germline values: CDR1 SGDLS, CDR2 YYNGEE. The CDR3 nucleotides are TGTGCCAGCAGCGCCGGACAGGGGAACGAGCAGTACTTC. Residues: CASSAGQGNEQYF.

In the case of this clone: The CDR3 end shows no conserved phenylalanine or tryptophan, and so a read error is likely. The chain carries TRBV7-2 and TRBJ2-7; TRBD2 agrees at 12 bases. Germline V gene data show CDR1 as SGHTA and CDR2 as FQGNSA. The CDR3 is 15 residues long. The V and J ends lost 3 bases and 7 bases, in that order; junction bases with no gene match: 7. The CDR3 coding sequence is TGTGCCAGCAGCTTGCTGACTAGCGGGGGTCAGGAGCAGTACCTC. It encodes CASSLLTSGGQEQYL.

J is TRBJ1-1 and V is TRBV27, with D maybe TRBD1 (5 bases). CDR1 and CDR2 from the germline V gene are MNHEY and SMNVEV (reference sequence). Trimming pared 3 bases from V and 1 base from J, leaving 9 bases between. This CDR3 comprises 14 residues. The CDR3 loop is CASSFGGRNTEAFF. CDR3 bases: TGTGCCAGCAGTTTCGGGGGACGGAACACTGAAGCTTTCTTT.

CDR3 in DNA: TGTGCCAGCAGCCCCGGGACAGGGAATGGTCAGCCCCAGCATTTT. Translated: CASSPGTGNGQPQHF. The chain combines TRBV5-8 with TRBJ1-5, with 9 bases matching TRBD1. The CDR3 is 15 amino acids. CDR1 is SGHTS, CDR2 YDEGEE, per germline. The trim removed 4 bases at V and 6 bases at J, leaving 8 bases unmatched.

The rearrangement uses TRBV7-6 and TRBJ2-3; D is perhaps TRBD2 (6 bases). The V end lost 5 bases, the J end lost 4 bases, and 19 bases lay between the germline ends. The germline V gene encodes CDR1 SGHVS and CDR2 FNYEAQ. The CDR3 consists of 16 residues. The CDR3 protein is CASSPRTPGEADTQYF. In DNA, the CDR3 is TGTGCCAGCAGCCCCAGGACGCCGGGAGAAGCAGATACGCAGTATTTT.

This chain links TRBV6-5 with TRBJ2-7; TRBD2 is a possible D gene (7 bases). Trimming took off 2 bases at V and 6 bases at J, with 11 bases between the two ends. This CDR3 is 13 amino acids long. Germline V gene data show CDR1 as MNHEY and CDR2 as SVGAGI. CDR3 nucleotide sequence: TGTGCCAGCAGTTACGGTCGGGGGGCCGAGCAGTACTTC. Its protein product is CASSYGRGAEQYF.

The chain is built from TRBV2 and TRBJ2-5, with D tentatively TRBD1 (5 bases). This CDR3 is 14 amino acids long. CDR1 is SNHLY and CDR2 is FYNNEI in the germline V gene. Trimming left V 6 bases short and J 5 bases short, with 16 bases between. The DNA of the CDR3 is TGTGCCAGCAGACAAAGATCTTCAGGGGAGACCCAGTACTTC. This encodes CASRQRSSGETQYF. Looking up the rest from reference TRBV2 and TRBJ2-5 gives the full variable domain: EPEVTQTPSHQVTQMGQEVILRCVPISNHLYFYWYRQILGQKVEFLVSFYNNEISEKSEIFDDQFSVERPDGSNFTLKIRSTKLEDSAMYFCASRQRSSGETQYFGPGTRLLVL.

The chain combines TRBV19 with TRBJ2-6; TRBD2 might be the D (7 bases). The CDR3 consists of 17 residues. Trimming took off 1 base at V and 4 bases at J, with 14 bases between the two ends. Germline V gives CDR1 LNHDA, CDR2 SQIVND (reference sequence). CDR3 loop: CASSIGARGAGANVLTF. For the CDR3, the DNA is TGTGCCAGTAGTATAGGGGCACGGGGGGCCGGGGCCAACGTCCTGACTTTC.

This chain's CDR3 is CACDPDREEVGNQPQHF. The DNA for the CDR3 is TGTGCCTGTGACCCGGACAGGGAGGAGGTAGGCAATCAGCCCCAGCATTTT. This chain uses TRBV30 with TRBJ1-5; the match to TRBD1 covers 8 bases. V dropped 6 bases and J dropped 2; count of bases not matched to a gene: 15. Germline loops: CDR1 GTSNPN, CDR2 SVGIG (reference sequence). CDR3 length equals 17 residues.

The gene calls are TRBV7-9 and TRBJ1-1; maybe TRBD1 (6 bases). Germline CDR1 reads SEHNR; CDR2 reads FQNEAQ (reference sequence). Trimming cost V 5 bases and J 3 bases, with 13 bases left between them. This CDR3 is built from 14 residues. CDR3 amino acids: CASSQEGGDTEAFF. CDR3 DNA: TGTGCCAGCAGCCAAGAGGGGGGGGACACTGAAGCTTTCTTT. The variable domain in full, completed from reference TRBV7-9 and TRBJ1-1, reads DTGVSQNPRHKITKRGQNVTFRCDPISEHNRLYWYRQTLGQGPEFLTYFQNEAQLEKSRLLSDRFSAERPKGSFSTLEIQRTEQGDSAMYLCASSQEGGDTEAFFGQGTRLTVV.

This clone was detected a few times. The CDR3 nucleotides are TGTGCCAGCAGCTTGAACAGGGGAAACACTGAAGCTTTCTTT. This sequence encodes CASSLNRGNTEAFF. The chain recombines TRBV5-4 with TRBJ1-1, with 7 bases matching TRBD1. This CDR3 comprises 14 residues. Germline V lookup: CDR1 SGHNT, CDR2 YYREEE (reference sequence). V gave up 1 base and J gave up 2 bases; unmatched junction bases: 2.

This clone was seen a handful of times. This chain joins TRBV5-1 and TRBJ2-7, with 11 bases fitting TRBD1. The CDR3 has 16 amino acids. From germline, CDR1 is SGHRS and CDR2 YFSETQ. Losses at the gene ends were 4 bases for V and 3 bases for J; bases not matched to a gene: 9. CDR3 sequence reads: CASSPYGTGGNYEQYF. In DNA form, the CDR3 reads TGCGCCAGCAGCCCCTACGGGACAGGGGGTAACTACGAGCAGTACTTC.

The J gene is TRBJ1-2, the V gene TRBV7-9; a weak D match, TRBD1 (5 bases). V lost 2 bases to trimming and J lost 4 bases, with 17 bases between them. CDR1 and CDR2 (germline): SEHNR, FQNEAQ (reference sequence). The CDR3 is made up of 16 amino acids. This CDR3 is CASSLWGRPGLYGYTF. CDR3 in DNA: TGTGCCAGCAGCTTATGGGGGAGGCCGGGCCTCTATGGCTACACCTTC. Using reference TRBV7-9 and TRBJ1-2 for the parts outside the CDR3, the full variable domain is DTGVSQNPRHKITKRGQNVTFRCDPISEHNRLYWYRQTLGQGPEFLTYFQNEAQLEKSRLLSDRFSAERPKGSFSTLEIQRTEQGDSAMYLCASSLWGRPGLYGYTFGSGTRLTVV.

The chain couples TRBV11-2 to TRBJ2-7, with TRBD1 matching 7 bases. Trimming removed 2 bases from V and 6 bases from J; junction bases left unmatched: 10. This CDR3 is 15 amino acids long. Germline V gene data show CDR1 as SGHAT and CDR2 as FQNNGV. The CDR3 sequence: CASSLKPGQLSEQYF. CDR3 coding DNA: TGTGCCAGCAGCTTAAAGCCGGGACAGTTATCCGAGCAGTACTTC.

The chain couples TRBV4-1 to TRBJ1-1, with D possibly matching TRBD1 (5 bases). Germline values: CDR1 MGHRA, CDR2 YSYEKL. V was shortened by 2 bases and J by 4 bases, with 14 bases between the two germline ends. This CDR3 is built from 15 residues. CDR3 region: CASSQSRAGGTEAFF. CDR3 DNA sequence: TGCGCCAGCAGCCAAAGCCGCGCGGGGGGCACTGAAGCTTTCTTT.

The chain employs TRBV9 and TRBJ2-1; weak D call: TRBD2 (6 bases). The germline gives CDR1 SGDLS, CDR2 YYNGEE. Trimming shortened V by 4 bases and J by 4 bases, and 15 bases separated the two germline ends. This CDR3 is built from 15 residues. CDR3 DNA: TGTGCCAGCAGCCCCTCCCCGGGGGAGTACAATGAGCAGTTCTTC. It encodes CASSPSPGEYNEQFF.

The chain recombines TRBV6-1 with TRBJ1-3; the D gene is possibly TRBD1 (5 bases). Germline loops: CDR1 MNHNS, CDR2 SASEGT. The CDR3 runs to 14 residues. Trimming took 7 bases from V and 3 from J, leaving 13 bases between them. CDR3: CASTPARVGNTIYF. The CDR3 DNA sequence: TGTGCCAGCACACCAGCCAGGGTTGGAAACACCATATATTTT.

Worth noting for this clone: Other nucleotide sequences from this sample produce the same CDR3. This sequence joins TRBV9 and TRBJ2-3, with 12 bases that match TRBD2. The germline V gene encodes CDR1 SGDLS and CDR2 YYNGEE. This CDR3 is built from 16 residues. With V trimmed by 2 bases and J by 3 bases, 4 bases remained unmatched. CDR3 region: CASSVGLAGTTDTQYF. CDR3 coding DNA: TGTGCCAGCAGCGTCGGACTAGCGGGGACAACAGATACGCAGTATTTT. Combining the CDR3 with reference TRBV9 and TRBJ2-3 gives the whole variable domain DSGVTQTPKHLITATGQRVTLRCSPRSGDLSVYWYQQSLDQGLQFLIQYYNGEERAKGNILERFSAQQFPDLHSELNLSSLELGDSALYFCASSVGLAGTTDTQYFGPGTRLTVL.

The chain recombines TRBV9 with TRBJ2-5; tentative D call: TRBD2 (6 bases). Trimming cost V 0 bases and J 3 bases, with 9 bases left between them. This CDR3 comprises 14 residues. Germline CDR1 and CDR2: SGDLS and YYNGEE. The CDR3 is CASSVGVAEETQYF. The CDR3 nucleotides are TGTGCCAGCAGCGTAGGGGTAGCGGAAGAGACCCAGTACTTC. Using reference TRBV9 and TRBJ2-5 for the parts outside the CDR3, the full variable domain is DSGVTQTPKHLITATGQRVTLRCSPRSGDLSVYWYQQSLDQGLQFLIQYYNGEERAKGNILERFSAQQFPDLHSELNLSSLELGDSALYFCASSVGVAEETQYFGPGTRLLVL.

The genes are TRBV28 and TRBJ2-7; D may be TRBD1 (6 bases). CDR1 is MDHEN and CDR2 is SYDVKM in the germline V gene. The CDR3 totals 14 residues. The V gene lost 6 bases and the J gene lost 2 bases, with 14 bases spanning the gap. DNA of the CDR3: TGTGCCAGCAGCTCAACAGGGCCCCCCTACGAGCAGTACTTC. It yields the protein CASSSTGPPYEQYF.

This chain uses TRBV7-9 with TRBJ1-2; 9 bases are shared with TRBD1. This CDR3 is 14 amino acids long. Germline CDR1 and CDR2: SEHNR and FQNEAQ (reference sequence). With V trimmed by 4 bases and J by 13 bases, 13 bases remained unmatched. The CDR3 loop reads CASSSGQGSSRRTF. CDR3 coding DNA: TGTGCCAGCAGCTCGGGACAGGGATCCTCGCGTCGCACCTTC.

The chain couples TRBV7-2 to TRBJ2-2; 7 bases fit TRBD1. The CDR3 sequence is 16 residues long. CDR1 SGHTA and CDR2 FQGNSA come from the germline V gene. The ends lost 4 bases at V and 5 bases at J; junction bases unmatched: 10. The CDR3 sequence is CASSSQTGLGTGELFF. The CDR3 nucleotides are TGTGCCAGCAGCTCCCAGACAGGGCTGGGAACCGGGGAGCTGTTTTTT.